The rows below give T cell receptor beta chains drawn from one sample of a study of blood T cell repertoires in COVID-19. Profiling relied on immunoSEQ multiplex PCR, and the TCRdb table lists in-frame clones only, not all of them. The sample yields about 110,000 clones, 88% seen once. The sample was peripheral blood. The receptors stem from a human donor in a cohort sampled during active COVID-19. CDR3s include the opening cysteine and the closing phenylalanine or tryptophan. The order of the fields is V gene, J gene, clone size, CDR3 length, D gene, CDR3 protein, CDR3 DNA. A D gene is named only where the DNA matches it firmly. Size values are once, few and many counts, or a class for expanded clones, and some rows have none.

>TRBV2|TRBJ2-7|.|15|TRBD1
CASSELRDRDYEQYF
TGTGCCAGCAGTGAACTCCGGGACAGGGACTACGAGCAGTACTTC
>TRBV15|TRBJ1-2|.|15|.
CATSREGGPPYGYTF
TGTGCCACCAGCAGAGAGGGAGGGCCGCCATATGGCTACACCTTC
>TRBV15|TRBJ1-6|.|16|.
CATSRGGSNYNSPLHF
TGTGCCACCAGCAGAGGAGGTAGCAACTATAATTCACCCCTCCACTTT
>TRBV6-6|TRBJ1-1|.|12|.
CASSPGTHEAFF
TGTGCCAGCAGCCCAGGGACACATGAAGCTTTCTTT
>TRBV30|TRBJ2-1|.|11|.
CAGGAYNEQFF
TGTGCCGGCGGGGCCTACAATGAGCAGTTCTTC
>TRBV27|TRBJ2-1|.|14|TRBD2
CASSFTSGYNEQFF
TGTGCCAGCAGTTTCACTAGCGGATACAATGAGCAGTTCTTC
>TRBV19|TRBJ2-1|few|14|TRBD2
CASRTPGLGNEQFF
TGTGCCAGTAGGACACCGGGACTAGGCAATGAGCAGTTCTTC
>TRBV4-2|TRBJ2-2|.|14|.
CASSQRPNTGELFF
TGTGCCAGCAGCCAGAGGCCTAACACCGGGGAGCTGTTTTTT
>TRBV27|TRBJ2-3|.|17|.
CASSSPTGKASTDTQYF
TGTGCCAGCAGTTCGCCTACAGGGAAGGCTAGCACAGATACGCAGTATTTT
>TRBV5-6|TRBJ2-7|.|16|TRBD1
CASSILQGTNSYEQYF
TGTGCCAGCAGCATCTTACAGGGGACCAACTCCTACGAGCAGTACTTC
>TRBV27|TRBJ2-7|.|15|.
CASSLGLSGFYEQYF
TGTGCCAGCAGCCTGGGACTTTCGGGGTTCTACGAGCAGTACTTC
>TRBV6-5|TRBJ1-4|.|12|.
CASGERIEKLFF
TGTGCCAGCGGAGAAAGGATTGAAAAACTGTTTTTT
>TRBV5-1|TRBJ1-1|once|13|.
CASSKGLGYEAFF
TGCGCCAGCAGCAAGGGACTCGGCTATGAAGCTTTCTTT
>TRBV18|TRBJ1-1|.|13|.
CASSLEGLTEAFF
TGTGCCAGCTCACTGGAGGGGTTGACTGAAGCTTTCTTT
>TRBV3-1/TRBV3-2|TRBJ1-2|.|15|.
CASSQVNAQHYGYTF
TGTGCCAGCAGCCAAGTTAATGCACAGCACTATGGCTACACCTTC
>TRBV5-6|TRBJ2-3|.|14|.
CASNRAGDTDTQYF
TGTGCCAGCAACAGGGCAGGAGACACAGATACGCAGTATTTT
>TRBV27|TRBJ1-5|.|15|.
CASSSGGALNQPQHF
TGTGCCAGCAGTTCCGGGGGAGCCCTCAATCAGCCCCAGCATTTT
>TRBV7-9|TRBJ2-7|.|15|TRBD2
CASSHLAGDSYEQYF
TGTGCCAGCAGCCACCTAGCGGGAGACTCCTACGAGCAGTACTTC
>TRBV3-1/TRBV3-2|TRBJ2-5|.|16|TRBD2
CASSQGTSGRAETQYF
TGTGCCAGCAGCCAGGGGACTAGCGGGAGAGCGGAGACCCAGTACTTC
>TRBV6-5|TRBJ2-5|.|15|.
CASSYAPGDQETQYF
TGTGCCAGCAGTTACGCTCCGGGGGACCAAGAGACCCAGTACTTC
>TRBV15|TRBJ2-7|.|14|.
CATSRAGVSYEQYF
TGTGCCACCAGCAGAGCCGGAGTGTCCTACGAGCAGTACTTC
>TRBV2|TRBJ2-1|.|15|TRBD2
CASSLAGGNYNEQFF
TGTGCCAGCAGCCTAGCGGGGGGGAACTACAATGAGCAGTTCTTC
>TRBV7-6|TRBJ2-3|.|17|.
CASSLEGGTLSTDTQYF
TGTGCCAGCAGCTTAGAGGGGGGGACCCTCAGCACAGATACGCAGTATTTT
>TRBV5-1|TRBJ2-1|.|15|.
CASSLAGSSYNEQFF
TGCGCCAGCAGCTTGGCCGGGAGCTCCTACAATGAGCAGTTCTTC
>TRBV6-6|TRBJ2-5|.|16|TRBD1
CASSLGTGLYGETQYF
TGTGCCAGCAGTCTTGGGACAGGCCTGTACGGGGAGACCCAGTACTTC
>TRBV5-5|TRBJ1-6|few|18|.
CASSFSAQGRLRNSPLHF
TGTGCCAGCAGCTTCTCTGCGCAGGGGCGACTTCGGAATTCACCCCTCCACTTT
>TRBV7-2|TRBJ1-2|.|15|TRBD1
CASSPRQGRALGYTF
TGTGCCAGCAGCCCAAGACAGGGGCGGGCTCTGGGCTACACCTTC
>TRBV28|TRBJ2-7|.|15|.
CASSVQDGGPNEQYF
TGTGCCAGCAGTGTGCAGGACGGGGGACCCAACGAGCAGTACTTC